One and the same sample provided the 30 T cell receptor beta chains below, sequenced in a study of OX40 agonist ivuxolimab in advanced cancers. Sequenced by immunoSEQ multiplex PCR; TCRdb stores in-frame clones only, minus some. The data contain about 43,000 clones, approximately 88% of them singletons. The specimen comprised CD4+ or CD8+ T cells sorted from blood, sampled in a trial of the OX40 agonist ivuxolimab. The receptors come from an adult with an advanced solid tumor such as melanoma, head and neck, liver or kidney cancer.

The CDR3 region is CASSYDGGLEQYF. CDR3 in DNA: TGTGCCAGCAGTTACGACGGCGGGCTCGAGCAGTACTTC. The chain links TRBV6-6 to TRBJ2-7; TRBD2 is a possible D gene (5 bases). The CDR3 extends over 13 amino acids. The V gene's germline CDR1 is MNHNY and CDR2 SVGAGI (reference sequence). The V end lost 2 bases, the J end lost 6 bases, and 11 bases lay between the germline ends.

This chain connects TRBV27 to TRBJ2-7; a possible D gene is TRBD1 (6 bases). Per the germline V gene, CDR1 is MNHEY and CDR2 is SMNVEV (reference sequence). V lost 4 bases and J lost 4, with 11 bases in between. This CDR3 spans 13 amino acids. In nucleotides, the CDR3 is TGTGCCAGCAGTTCTGCAGGGGTTTACGAGCAGTACTTC. Protein product: CASSSAGVYEQYF.

V gene TRBV16 combines with J gene TRBJ1-3; D is uncertain. The CDR3 sequence is 17 residues long. The germline V gene encodes CDR1 KGHSY and CDR2 FQNENV. With 0 bases removed from V and 2 bases from J, the gap between germline ends came to 14 bases. For the CDR3, the DNA is TGTGCCAGCAGCCAATCGATTCGGCCAGCACCTGGAAACACCATATATTTT. Its translation: CASSQSIRPAPGNTIYF.

The chain links TRBV6-5 to TRBJ1-5; TRBD1 agrees at 8 bases. J gave up 4 bases and V 6 bases, and 11 bases lay outside the gene matches. Germline CDR1 is MNHEY and CDR2 is SVGAGI. The CDR3 loop spans 16 amino acids. This CDR3 is CASRYDRGGLNQPQHF. The CDR3 nucleotides are TGTGCCAGCAGGTACGACAGGGGAGGTCTAAATCAGCCCCAGCATTTT.

This clone appeared a few times. The V call is TRBV4-1, the J call TRBJ1-1, with 8 bases aligning to TRBD1. The germline V gene encodes CDR1 MGHRA and CDR2 YSYEKL. Trimming cost V 0 bases and J 3 bases; bases outside gene matches: 3. This CDR3 has 15 amino acids. The CDR3 reads CASSQDPGGYTEAFF. The CDR3 DNA follows: TGCGCCAGCAGCCAAGATCCAGGGGGCTACACTGAAGCTTTCTTT.

This chain joins TRBV28 and TRBJ2-1, with D maybe TRBD1 (5 bases). Germline V CDR1 and CDR2: MDHEN, SYDVKM. CDR3 length: 11 residues. V gave up 10 bases and J gave up 9 bases, with 13 bases separating them. The CDR3 sequence: CATLQVGEQFF. CDR3 nucleotide sequence: TGTGCCACCTTACAGGTGGGTGAGCAGTTCTTC.

The table lists this clone with a few counts. In DNA, the CDR3 is TGTGCCAGCAGCTCGGGACTAGGGAATGAGCAGTTCTTC. Translated: CASSSGLGNEQFF. This rearrangement joins TRBV7-8 to TRBJ2-1; 8 bases agree with TRBD2. Germline loops: CDR1 SGHVS, CDR2 FQNEAQ. The CDR3 length is 13 residues. Unmatched junction bases numbered 3, after V lost 4 bases and J lost 7 bases.

This sequence joins TRBV6-6 and TRBJ2-2, with 8 bases identical to TRBD2. The V and J ends lost 2 bases and 10 bases, in that order; junction bases with no gene match: 6. The CDR3 is made up of 14 amino acids. The germline gives CDR1 MNHNY, CDR2 SVGAGI (reference sequence). CDR3 amino acids: CASSYREGPEELFF. As DNA, the CDR3 is TGTGCCAGCAGTTACCGGGAGGGCCCGGAGGAGCTGTTTTTT.

The chain links TRBV9 to TRBJ2-3; 7 nucleotides line up with TRBD2. J gave up 4 bases and V 0 bases, and 8 bases lay outside the gene matches. Germline V gene lookup returns CDR1 SGDLS and CDR2 YYNGEE. The CDR3 consists of 16 residues. This CDR3 reads CASSVGTRLFSDTQYF. The CDR3 coding sequence is TGTGCCAGCAGCGTAGGGACTAGACTCTTTTCAGATACGCAGTATTTT.

This clone was picked up one time. V and J are TRBV5-1 and TRBJ2-7; D possibly corresponds to TRBD1 (5 bases). Germline lookup yields CDR1 SGHRS and CDR2 YFSETQ. V was cut by 0 bases and J by 3 bases, with 13 bases left in between. This CDR3 has 15 residues. CDR3 protein: CASSLGAGQLYEQYF. CDR3 DNA: TGCGCCAGCAGCTTGGGGGCAGGGCAACTCTACGAGCAGTACTTC.

CDR3: CASSFIAGGYEQYF. Here the CDR3 DNA reads TGCGCCAGCAGCTTCATAGCGGGAGGGTACGAGCAGTACTTC. V usage is TRBV5-1 and J usage is TRBJ2-7; 11 bases are shared with TRBD2. There are 14 residues in the CDR3. CDR1 SGHRS and CDR2 YFSETQ come from the germline V gene. After removal of 2 bases from V and 4 bases from J, the junction contained 2 bases not matched to a gene.

The chain recombines TRBV2 with TRBJ2-2; D gene ambiguous. The CDR3 sequence is 12 residues long. Germline V lookup: CDR1 SNHLY, CDR2 FYNNEI. Between the trimmed V and J ends, which lost 3 bases and 7 bases, there was a span of 6 bases. In nucleotides, the CDR3 is TGTGCCAGCAGTGATGGGAACGGGGAGCTGTTTTTT. It yields the protein CASSDGNGELFF.

This clone was observed a few times. CDR3 DNA sequence: TGTGCCAGCACCGCGGGGGGTGGGAGCAATCAGCCCCAGCATTTT. As protein: CASTAGGGSNQPQHF. The chain recombines TRBV6-1 with TRBJ1-5; D is possibly TRBD1 (5 bases). V was shortened by 7 bases and J by 1 base, with 14 bases between the two germline ends. CDR3 length equals 15 residues. Germline values: CDR1 MNHNS, CDR2 SASEGT.

The chain carries TRBV6-5 and TRBJ1-2, with 10 bases identical to TRBD1. The trim removed 4 bases at V and 8 bases at J, leaving 7 bases unmatched. There are 14 residues in the CDR3. CDR1 MNHEY and CDR2 SVGAGI come from the germline V gene. The CDR3 nucleotides read TGTGCCAGCAGTTCCTCAGACAGGGGGCTAGGCTACACCTTC. Protein sequence: CASSSSDRGLGYTF.

This clone was observed once. This chain connects TRBV7-9 to TRBJ2-5; D is possibly TRBD1 (6 bases). Germline V lookup: CDR1 SEHNR, CDR2 FQNEAQ (reference sequence). The V gene lost 5 bases and the J gene lost 11 bases, with 15 bases spanning the gap. The CDR3 runs 12 residues. CDR3: CASSQGLREQYF. The CDR3 DNA reads as TGTGCCAGCAGCCAGGGGTTGAGGGAGCAGTACTTC. The whole variable domain, remainder taken from reference TRBV7-9 and TRBJ2-5, is DTGVSQNPRHKITKRGQNVTFRCDPISEHNRLYWYRQTLGQGPEFLTYFQNEAQLEKSRLLSDRFSAERPKGSFSTLEIQRTEQGDSAMYLCASSQGLREQYFGPGTRLLVL.

The V and J genes are TRBV27 and TRBJ1-6, with D unclear. Germline V gives CDR1 MNHEY, CDR2 SMNVEV (reference sequence). This CDR3 is 15 amino acids long. The germline V and J ends were trimmed by 3 bases and 7 bases, with 13 bases remaining between them. The CDR3 DNA sequence: TGTGCCAGCAGTTTTGGTTATTCATTGAATTCACCCCTCCACTTT. Its protein product is CASSFGYSLNSPLHF.

V usage is TRBV4-1 and J usage is TRBJ2-7, with a tentative D call TRBD1 (6 bases). V was pared by 0 bases and J by 3 bases, with 9 bases between. Germline V CDR1 and CDR2: MGHRA, YSYEKL. CDR3 length: 14 amino acids. The CDR3 nucleotides are TGCGCCAGCAGCCAAGACCAGGGGCACTACGAGCAGTACTTC. This gives the protein CASSQDQGHYEQYF.

V usage is TRBV28 and J usage is TRBJ1-5; D may be TRBD1 (5 bases). The CDR3 extends over 14 amino acids. V was shortened by 3 bases and J by 6 bases, with 12 bases between the two germline ends. In germline, CDR1 is MDHEN, CDR2 SYDVKM. CDR3 residues: CASSLRQGSQPQHF. CDR3 DNA: TGTGCCAGCAGTTTGCGTCAGGGTAGTCAGCCCCAGCATTTT. The full variable domain, rest sourced from reference TRBV28 and TRBJ1-5, is DVKVTQSSRYLVKRTGEKVFLECVQDMDHENMFWYRQDPGLGLRLIYFSYDVKMKEKGDIPEGYSVSREKKERFSLILESASTNQTSMYLCASSLRQGSQPQHFGDGTRLSIL.

The genes are TRBV7-9 and TRBJ2-3; D gene ambiguous. The CDR3 loop spans 14 amino acids. Looked up from germline, CDR1 is SEHNR and CDR2 is FQNEAQ (reference sequence). The V gene lost 6 bases and the J gene lost 0 bases, with 10 bases spanning the gap. As DNA, the CDR3 is TGTGCCAGCAGTATATATCCTAGCACAGATACGCAGTATTTT. Its protein product is CASSIYPSTDTQYF.

The J gene is TRBJ2-1, the V gene TRBV19; 8 nucleotides agree with TRBD2. The trim removed 7 bases at V and 8 bases at J, leaving 10 bases unmatched. CDR1 and CDR2 from the germline V gene are LNHDA and SQIVND (reference sequence). This CDR3 contains 14 residues. The CDR3 nucleotides read TGTGCCAGTACAGCGGGAGCTCGCGTCCATGAGCAGTTCTTC. Its protein product is CASTAGARVHEQFF.

CDR3 in DNA: TGCGCCAGCAGCCAAGGCATCAAAGCCTACGAGCAGTACTTC. As protein: CASSQGIKAYEQYF. The rearrangement links TRBV4-1 to TRBJ2-7; D gene uncertain. From germline, CDR1 is MGHRA and CDR2 YSYEKL. CDR3 size: 14 residues. Trimming shortened V by 1 base and J by 2 bases, and 9 bases separated the two germline ends.

This clone was seen a few times. The junction differs from germline at one of its ends, possibly a read error. The chain has TRBV27 and TRBJ2-7; TRBD2 matches 14 bases. Looked up from germline, CDR1 is MNHEY and CDR2 is SMNVEV (reference sequence). The CDR3 totals 14 residues. In nucleotides, the CDR3 is TGTGCCAGCAGCTTATCCGGGACTAGCGGGAGTCCGTACTTC. It is translated as CASSLSGTSGSPYF.

This sequence joins TRBV5-4 and TRBJ2-5; 10 nucleotides agree with TRBD2. This CDR3 region has 15 residues. Germline CDR1 and CDR2: SGHNT and YYREEE (reference sequence). The V and J ends lost 0 bases and 4 bases, in that order; junction bases with no gene match: 3. CDR3 in DNA: TGTGCCAGCAGCTTGGAAAGCGGGAGGGGAGAGACCCAGTACTTC. Translation gives CASSLESGRGETQYF.

The rearrangement links TRBV2 to TRBJ2-7; D perhaps matches TRBD1 (5 bases). V was cut by 3 bases and J by 6 bases, with 18 bases left in between. Germline CDR1 is SNHLY and CDR2 is FYNNEI. The CDR3 loop spans 15 amino acids. The CDR3 DNA sequence: TGTGCCAGCAGTGAGGAACATACCCAGGGTGGCGAGCAGTACTTC. It translates to CASSEEHTQGGEQYF.

The chain combines TRBV6-5 with TRBJ2-1; maybe TRBD1 (5 bases). CDR1 is MNHEY and CDR2 is SVGAGI in the germline V gene. The CDR3 is 13 amino acids. V gave up 4 bases and J gave up 3 bases, with 7 bases separating them. DNA of the CDR3: TGTGCCAGCAGTTTGACAGTCTACAATGAGCAGTTCTTC. As protein: CASSLTVYNEQFF.

This chain links TRBV2 with TRBJ2-7; 9 positions agree with TRBD2. The CDR3 loop spans 14 amino acids. Trimming took 9 bases from V and 1 from J; bases not matched to a gene: 7. Per the germline V gene, CDR1 is SNHLY and CDR2 is FYNNEI. The CDR3 region has the DNA TGTGCCAGTCGGATAGCGGGAGAGTCCTACGAGCAGTACTTC. It yields the protein CASRIAGESYEQYF.

V is TRBV27 and J is TRBJ2-1; TRBD1 matches at 9 bases. CDR3 size: 17 residues. Per the germline V gene, CDR1 is MNHEY and CDR2 is SMNVEV (reference sequence). Trimming at V came to 6 bases and at J to 3 bases, leaving 12 bases not matched to a gene. The CDR3 DNA is TGTGCCAGCAGCCTTAATCCCGGGACAGGGTACTACAATGAGCAGTTCTTC. This encodes CASSLNPGTGYYNEQFF.

This clone was observed a handful of times. The chain is built from TRBV30 and TRBJ1-4; no reliable D call. Germline values: CDR1 GTSNPN, CDR2 SVGIG (reference sequence). Deletions cut 2 bases from V and 6 bases from J, with 19 bases between. This CDR3 spans 16 amino acids. Here the CDR3 reads CAWSPDTLAGDEKLFF. As DNA, the CDR3 is TGTGCCTGGAGTCCCGACACCCTCGCTGGAGATGAAAAACTGTTTTTT.

The chain uses TRBV7-9 and TRBJ2-5; possibly TRBD1 or TRBD2 for D (5 bases each). Trimming shortened V by 2 bases and J by 9 bases, and 25 bases separated the two germline ends. CDR1 and CDR2 from the germline V gene are SEHNR and FQNEAQ (reference sequence). The CDR3 is 17 residues long. CDR3: CASSLWGELGTDPSQYF. CDR3 in DNA: TGTGCCAGCAGCTTATGGGGCGAATTGGGGACGGACCCCTCCCAGTACTTC. Full variable domain (remainder filled in from reference TRBV7-9 and TRBJ2-5): DTGVSQNPRHKITKRGQNVTFRCDPISEHNRLYWYRQTLGQGPEFLTYFQNEAQLEKSRLLSDRFSAERPKGSFSTLEIQRTEQGDSAMYLCASSLWGELGTDPSQYFGPGTRLLVL.

V and J are TRBV5-4 and TRBJ2-3, with 7 nucleotides matching TRBD2. The ends lost 3 bases at V and 2 bases at J; junction bases unmatched: 6. Germline lookup yields CDR1 SGHNT and CDR2 YYREEE (reference sequence). The CDR3 contains 15 residues. The CDR3: CASSYGLADTDTQYF. The CDR3 region has the DNA TGTGCCAGCAGCTATGGGCTAGCGGACACAGATACGCAGTATTTT.